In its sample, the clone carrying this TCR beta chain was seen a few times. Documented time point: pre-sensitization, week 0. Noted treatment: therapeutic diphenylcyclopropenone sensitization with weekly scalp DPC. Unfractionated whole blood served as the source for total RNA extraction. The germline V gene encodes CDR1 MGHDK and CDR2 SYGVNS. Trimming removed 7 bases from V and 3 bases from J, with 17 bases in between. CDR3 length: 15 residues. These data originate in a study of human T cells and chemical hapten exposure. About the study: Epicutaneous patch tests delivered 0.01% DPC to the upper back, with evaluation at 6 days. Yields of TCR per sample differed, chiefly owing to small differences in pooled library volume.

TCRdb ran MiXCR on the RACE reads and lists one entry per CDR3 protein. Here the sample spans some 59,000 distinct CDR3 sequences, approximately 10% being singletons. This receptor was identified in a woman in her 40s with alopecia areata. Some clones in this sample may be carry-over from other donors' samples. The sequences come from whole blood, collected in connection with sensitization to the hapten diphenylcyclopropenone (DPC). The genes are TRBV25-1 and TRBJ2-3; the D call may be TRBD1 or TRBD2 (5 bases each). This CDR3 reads CASTPEWDGTDTQYF. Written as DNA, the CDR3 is TGTGCCAGCACCCCCGAGTGGGACGGAACAGATACGCAGTATTTT. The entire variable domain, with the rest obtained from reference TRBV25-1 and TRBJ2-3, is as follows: EADIYQTPRYLVIGTGKKITLECSQTMGHDKMYWYQQDPGMELHLIHYSYGVNSTEKGDLSSESTVSRIRTEHFPLTLESARPSHTSQYLCASTPEWDGTDTQYFGPGTRLTVL.